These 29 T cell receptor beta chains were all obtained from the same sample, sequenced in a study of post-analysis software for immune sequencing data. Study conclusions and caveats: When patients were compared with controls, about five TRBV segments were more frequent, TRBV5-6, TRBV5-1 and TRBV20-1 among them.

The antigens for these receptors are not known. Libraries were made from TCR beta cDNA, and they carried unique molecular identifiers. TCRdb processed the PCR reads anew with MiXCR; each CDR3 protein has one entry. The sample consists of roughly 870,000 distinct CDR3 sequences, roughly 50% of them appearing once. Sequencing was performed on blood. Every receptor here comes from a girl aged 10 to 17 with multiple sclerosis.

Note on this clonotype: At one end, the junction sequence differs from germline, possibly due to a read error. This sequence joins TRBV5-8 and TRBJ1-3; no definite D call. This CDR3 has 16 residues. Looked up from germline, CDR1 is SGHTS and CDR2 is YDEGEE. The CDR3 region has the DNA TGTGCCAGCAGCGCAAACGGACCTCACTCTGGAAACACCAGATATTTT. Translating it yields CASSANGPHSGNTRYF.

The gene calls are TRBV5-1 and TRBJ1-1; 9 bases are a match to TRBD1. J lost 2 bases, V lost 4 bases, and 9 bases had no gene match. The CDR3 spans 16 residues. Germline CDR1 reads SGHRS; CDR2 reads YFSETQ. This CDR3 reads CASSRGQGKGNTEAFF. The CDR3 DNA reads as TGCGCCAGCAGCCGCGGACAGGGGAAAGGTAACACTGAAGCTTTCTTT.

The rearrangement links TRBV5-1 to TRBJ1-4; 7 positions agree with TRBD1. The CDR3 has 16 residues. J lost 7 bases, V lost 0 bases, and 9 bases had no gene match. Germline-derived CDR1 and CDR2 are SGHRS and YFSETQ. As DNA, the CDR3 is TGCGCCAGCAGCTTGGCCAAGGGACAGAGGCCTGAAAAACTGTTTTTT. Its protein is CASSLAKGQRPEKLFF.

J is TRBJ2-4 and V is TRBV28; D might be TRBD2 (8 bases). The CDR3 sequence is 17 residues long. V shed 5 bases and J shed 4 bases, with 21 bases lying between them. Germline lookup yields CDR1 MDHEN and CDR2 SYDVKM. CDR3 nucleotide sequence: TGTGCCAGCAGTCCTAAGAGGGGGCAGCGGGGGAAAAACATTCAGTACTTC. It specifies CASSPKRGQRGKNIQYF.

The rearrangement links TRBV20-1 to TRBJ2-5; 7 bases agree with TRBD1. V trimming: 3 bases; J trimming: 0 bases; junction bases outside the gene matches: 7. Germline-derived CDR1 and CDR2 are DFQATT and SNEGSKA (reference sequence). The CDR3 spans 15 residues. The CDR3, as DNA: TGCAGTGCTAGGGCAAGGGACAGCTACCAAGAGACCCAGTACTTC. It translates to CSARARDSYQETQYF.

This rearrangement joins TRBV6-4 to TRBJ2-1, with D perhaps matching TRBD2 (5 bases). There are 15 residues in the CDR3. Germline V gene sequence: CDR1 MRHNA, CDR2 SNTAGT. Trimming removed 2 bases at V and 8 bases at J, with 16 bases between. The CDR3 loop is CASSDTLAPLDEQFF. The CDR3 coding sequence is TGTGCCAGCAGTGACACCCTAGCCCCCCTCGATGAGCAGTTCTTC.

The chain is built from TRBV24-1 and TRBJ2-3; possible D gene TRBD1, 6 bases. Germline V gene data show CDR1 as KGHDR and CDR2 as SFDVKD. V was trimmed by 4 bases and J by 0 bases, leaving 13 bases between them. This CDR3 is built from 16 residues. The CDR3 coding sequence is TGTGCCACCAGTGACACTACAGGGATGAGCACAGATACGCAGTATTTT. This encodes CATSDTTGMSTDTQYF.

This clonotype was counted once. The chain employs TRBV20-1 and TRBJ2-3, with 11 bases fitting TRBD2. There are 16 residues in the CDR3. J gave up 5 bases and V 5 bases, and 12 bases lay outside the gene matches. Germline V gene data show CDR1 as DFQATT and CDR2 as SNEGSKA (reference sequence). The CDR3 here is CSALNLLAGGGDTQYF. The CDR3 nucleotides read TGCAGTGCTCTCAACCTCCTAGCGGGGGGAGGAGATACGCAGTATTTT.

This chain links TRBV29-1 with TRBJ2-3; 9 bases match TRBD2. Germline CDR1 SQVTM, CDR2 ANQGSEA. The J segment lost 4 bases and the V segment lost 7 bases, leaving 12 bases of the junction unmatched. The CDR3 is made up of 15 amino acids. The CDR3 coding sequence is TGCAGCGGGGGGAGATTAGCGGGGGCCCCAGATACGCAGTATTTT. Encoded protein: CSGGRLAGAPDTQYF.

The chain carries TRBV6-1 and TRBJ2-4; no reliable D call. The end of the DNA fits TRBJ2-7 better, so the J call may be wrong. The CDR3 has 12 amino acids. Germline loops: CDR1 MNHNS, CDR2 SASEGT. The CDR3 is CASSIESYEQYF. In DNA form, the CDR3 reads TGTGCCAGCAGTATAGAATCCTACGAGCAGTACTTC.

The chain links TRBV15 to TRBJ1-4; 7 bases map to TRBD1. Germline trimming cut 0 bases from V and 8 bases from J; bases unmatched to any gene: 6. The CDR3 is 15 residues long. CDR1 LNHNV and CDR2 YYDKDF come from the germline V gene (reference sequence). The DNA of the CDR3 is TGTGCCACCAGCAGAGACAGGGGGACCAGCGAAAAACTGTTTTTT. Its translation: CATSRDRGTSEKLFF.

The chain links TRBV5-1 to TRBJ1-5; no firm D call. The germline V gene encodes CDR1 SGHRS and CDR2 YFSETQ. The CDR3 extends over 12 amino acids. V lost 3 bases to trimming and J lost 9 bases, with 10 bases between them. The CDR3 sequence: CASSYDIGPQHF. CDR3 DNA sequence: TGCGCCAGCAGCTATGATATCGGGCCCCAGCATTTT.

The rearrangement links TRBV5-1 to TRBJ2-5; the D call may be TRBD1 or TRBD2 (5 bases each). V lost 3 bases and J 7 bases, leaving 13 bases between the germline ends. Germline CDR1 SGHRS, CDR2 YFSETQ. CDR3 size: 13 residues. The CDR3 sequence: CASSSGPGGTQYF. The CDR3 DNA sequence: TGCGCCAGCAGCTCTGGCCCTGGGGGGACCCAGTACTTC.

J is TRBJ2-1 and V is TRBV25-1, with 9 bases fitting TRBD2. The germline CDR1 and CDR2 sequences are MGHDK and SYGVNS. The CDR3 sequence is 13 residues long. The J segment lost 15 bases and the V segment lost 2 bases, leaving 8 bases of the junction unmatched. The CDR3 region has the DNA TGTGCCAGCAGTGAACTAGCGGGACCCCGGGGGTTCTTC. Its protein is CASSELAGPRGFF.

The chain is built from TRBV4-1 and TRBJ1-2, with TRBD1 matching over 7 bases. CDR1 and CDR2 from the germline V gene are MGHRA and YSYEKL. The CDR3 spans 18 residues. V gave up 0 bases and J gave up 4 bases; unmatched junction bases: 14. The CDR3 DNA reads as TGCGCCAGCAGCCAAGACGAATCGGGGACAGCTAACTTCTATGGCTACACCTTC. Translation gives CASSQDESGTANFYGYTF.

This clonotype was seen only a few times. The CDR3 is CASSQLNEQFF. The CDR3 DNA is TGTGCCAGCAGCCAACTGAATGAGCAGTTCTTC. The chain has TRBV3-1 and TRBJ2-1; D is undetermined. The CDR3 consists of 11 residues. Between the trimmed V and J ends, which lost 2 bases and 7 bases, there was a span of 3 bases. Per germline, CDR1 LGHDT and CDR2 YNNKEL (reference sequence).

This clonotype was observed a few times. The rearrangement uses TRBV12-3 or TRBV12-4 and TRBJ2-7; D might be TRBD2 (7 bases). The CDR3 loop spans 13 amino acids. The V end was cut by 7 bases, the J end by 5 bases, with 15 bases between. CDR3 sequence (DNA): TGTGCCAGCAATTCAAGGGGGGGTGACGAGCAGTACTTC. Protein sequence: CASNSRGGDEQYF.

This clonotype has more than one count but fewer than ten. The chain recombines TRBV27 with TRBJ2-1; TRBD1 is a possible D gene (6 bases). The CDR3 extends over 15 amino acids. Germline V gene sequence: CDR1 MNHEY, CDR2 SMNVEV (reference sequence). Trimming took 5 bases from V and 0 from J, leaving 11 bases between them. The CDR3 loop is CASSNRASSYNEQFF. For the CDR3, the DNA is TGTGCCAGCAGTAACAGGGCCAGCTCCTACAATGAGCAGTTCTTC.

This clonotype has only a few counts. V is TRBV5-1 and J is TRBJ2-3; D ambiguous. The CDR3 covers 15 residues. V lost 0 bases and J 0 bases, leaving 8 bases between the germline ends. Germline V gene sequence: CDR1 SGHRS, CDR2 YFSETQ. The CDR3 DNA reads TGCGCCAGCAGCTTGGGAGTGGGGAGCACAGATACGCAGTATTTT. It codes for CASSLGVGSTDTQYF.

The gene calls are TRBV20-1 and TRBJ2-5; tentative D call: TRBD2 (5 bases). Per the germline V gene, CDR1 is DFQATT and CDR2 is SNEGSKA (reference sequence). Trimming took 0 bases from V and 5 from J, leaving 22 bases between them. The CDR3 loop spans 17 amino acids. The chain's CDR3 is CSARDLPSKAQGETQYF. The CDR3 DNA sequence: TGCAGTGCTAGAGATCTCCCTAGCAAGGCTCAAGGGGAGACCCAGTACTTC.

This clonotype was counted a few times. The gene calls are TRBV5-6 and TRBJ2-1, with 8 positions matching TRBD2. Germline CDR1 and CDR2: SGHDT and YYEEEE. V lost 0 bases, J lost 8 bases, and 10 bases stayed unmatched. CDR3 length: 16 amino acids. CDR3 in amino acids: CASSLAPAGVSDEQFF. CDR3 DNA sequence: TGTGCCAGCAGCTTGGCCCCAGCGGGGGTTTCGGATGAGCAGTTCTTC. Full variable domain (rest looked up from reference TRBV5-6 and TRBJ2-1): DAGVTQSPTHLIKTRGQQVTLRCSPKSGHDTVSWYQQALGQGPQFIFQYYEEEERQRGNFPDRFSGHQFPNYSSELNVNALLLGDSALYLCASSLAPAGVSDEQFFGPGTRLTVL.

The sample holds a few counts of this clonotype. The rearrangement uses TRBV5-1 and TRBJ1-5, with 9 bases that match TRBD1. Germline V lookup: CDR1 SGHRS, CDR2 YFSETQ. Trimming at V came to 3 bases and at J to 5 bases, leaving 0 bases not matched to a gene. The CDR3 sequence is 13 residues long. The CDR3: CASSWTGDQPQHF. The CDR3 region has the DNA TGCGCCAGCAGCTGGACAGGGGATCAGCCCCAGCATTTT.

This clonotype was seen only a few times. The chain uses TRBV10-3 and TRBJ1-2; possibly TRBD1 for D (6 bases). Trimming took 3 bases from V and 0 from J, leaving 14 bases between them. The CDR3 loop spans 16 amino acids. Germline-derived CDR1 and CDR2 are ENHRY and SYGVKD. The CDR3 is CAISDSRQGSNYGYTF. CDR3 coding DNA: TGTGCCATCAGTGACTCCCGCCAGGGGTCTAACTATGGCTACACCTTC.

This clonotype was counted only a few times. The CDR3 coding sequence is TGTGCCAGCAGTGAAATAGGACTCACAGATACGCAGTATTTT. It is translated as CASSEIGLTDTQYF. The chain carries TRBV2 and TRBJ2-3; TRBD2 is a possible D gene (5 bases). CDR3 length: 14 amino acids. Germline lookup yields CDR1 SNHLY and CDR2 FYNNEI. The V end was cut by 2 bases, the J end by 2 bases, with 8 bases between.

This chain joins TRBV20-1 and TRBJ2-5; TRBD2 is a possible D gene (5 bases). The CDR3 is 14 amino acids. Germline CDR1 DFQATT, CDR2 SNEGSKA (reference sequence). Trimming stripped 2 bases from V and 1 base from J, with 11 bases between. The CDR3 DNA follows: TGCAGTGCTAGATCCCACGCGGGCCAAGAGACCCAGTACTTC. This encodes CSARSHAGQETQYF.

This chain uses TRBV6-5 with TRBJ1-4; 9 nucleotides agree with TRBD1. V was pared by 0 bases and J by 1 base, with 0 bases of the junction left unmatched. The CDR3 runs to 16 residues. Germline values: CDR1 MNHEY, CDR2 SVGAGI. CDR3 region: CASSYSDRGTNEKLFF. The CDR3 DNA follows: TGTGCCAGCAGTTACTCGGACAGGGGAACTAATGAAAAACTGTTTTTT.

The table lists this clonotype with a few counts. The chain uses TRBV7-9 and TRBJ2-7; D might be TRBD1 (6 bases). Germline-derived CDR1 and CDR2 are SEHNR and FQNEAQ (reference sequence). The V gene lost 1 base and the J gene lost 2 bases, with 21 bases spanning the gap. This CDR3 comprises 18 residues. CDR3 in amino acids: CASSLGTALRDNPYEQYF. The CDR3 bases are TGTGCCAGCAGCTTAGGTACAGCCCTCCGGGACAACCCCTACGAGCAGTACTTC.

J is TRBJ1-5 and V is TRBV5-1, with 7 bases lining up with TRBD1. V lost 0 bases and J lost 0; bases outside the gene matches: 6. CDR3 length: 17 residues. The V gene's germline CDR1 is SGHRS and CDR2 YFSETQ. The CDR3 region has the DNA TGCGCCAGCAGCTTGGGACAGGGTGGAGGTAGCAATCAGCCCCAGCATTTT. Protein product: CASSLGQGGGSNQPQHF.

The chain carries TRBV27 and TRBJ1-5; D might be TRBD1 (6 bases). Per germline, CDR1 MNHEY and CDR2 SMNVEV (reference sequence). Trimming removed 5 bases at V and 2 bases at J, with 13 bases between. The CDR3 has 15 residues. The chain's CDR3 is CASSVRGAGNQPQHF. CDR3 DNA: TGTGCCAGCAGTGTTAGGGGGGCTGGCAATCAGCCCCAGCATTTT.